The entry below describes one T cell receptor beta chain. This study enrolled people aged 18 to 89 from approximately 25 US geographic areas. Repertoires were generated with immunoSEQ multiplex PCR, while TCRdb's copy carries only in-frame clones and drops some. This sample has under 200,000 clones, with 82% found just once. These data belong to a study of blood T cell repertoires in COVID-19. About the study: Sites in the United States, Italy and Spain provided acute and convalescent COVID-19 samples. Sources were T cells, B-cell-depleted T cells, or PBMCs; the material itself was cDNA or gDNA.

The receptor comes from a woman aged 55-75 years with acute COVID-19. Source material: PBMCs or T cells enriched from blood (not recorded which).

The CDR3 loop is CSAGSNTEAFF. The DNA for the CDR3 is TGCAGCGCCGGGTCGAACACTGAAGCTTTCTTT. This chain links TRBV29-1 with TRBJ1-1; D gene ambiguous. The V end lost 7 bases, the J end lost 1 base, and 7 bases lay between the germline ends. This CDR3 has 11 residues. CDR1 and CDR2 from the germline V gene are SQVTM and ANQGSEA. Variable domain in full (rest from reference TRBV29-1 and TRBJ1-1): SAVISQKPSRDICQRGTSLTIQCQVDSQVTMMFWYRQQPGQSLTLIATANQGSEATYESGFVIDKFPISRPNLTFSTLTVSNMSPEDSSIYLCSAGSNTEAFFGQGTRLTVV.